In its sample, the clone carrying this T cell receptor (beta chain) was seen many times. Its target is not known. Germline values: CDR1 MNHEY, CDR2 SVGAGI. Trimming removed 2 bases from V and 11 bases from J, with 7 bases in between. The CDR3 has 10 residues. These data belong to a study of Graves' ophthalmopathy and Graves' hyperthyroidism. Study observations and caveats: A 13-signature model separated ophthalmopathy from stable hyperthyroidism, about 91% sensitivity, 75% to 84% specificity.

RNA served as the template for amplifying TCR beta CDR3 regions. HTBI primers served in a first-round RT-PCR, which a second-round multiplex PCR followed. In TCRdb, the multiplex PCR reads were re-called with MiXCR into one record per CDR3 protein. The data contain about 160,000 distinct CDR3 sequences, around 40% of them seen just once; the ten biggest clones take up approximately 8.9%. Enrollment excluded any patients with other autoimmune diseases, uncontrolled infections, pregnancy or lactation. Clinical symptoms, serum thyroxine, TRAb, thyroid ultrasound and orbital computed tomography were relied on for diagnosis.

The sample taken for sequencing was peripheral blood. This chain uses TRBV6-5 with TRBJ2-7; no reliable D call. This TCR derives from a young man with Graves' ophthalmopathy. CDR3 sequence: CASSYVTKYF. The CDR3 DNA reads TGTGCCAGCAGTTACGTCACTAAGTACTTC.